The clone carrying this TCR beta chain turned up a few times. The sample's time point: blood 2 weeks post-SBRT. The treatment here: 15 Gy SBRT to primary tumor, nephrectomy 4 weeks later. Radiation-treated patients gave blood at baseline, week 2 and week 4. Using immunoSEQ multiplex PCR, the repertoire was profiled, and TCRdb retains in-frame clones only, with some absent. The sample has roughly 150,000 clones, about 91% seen once. The data derive from a study of radiation and T cells in renal cell carcinoma. This TCR was sampled from a woman in her forties or fifties with renal cell carcinoma. Sample: blood, taken from a patient whose treatment included radiotherapy and nephrectomy.

CDR3 DNA: TGTGCCAGCAGCGCACTACAGGGGCAGAACACTGAAGCTTTCTTT. Protein: CASSALQGQNTEAFF. The chain joins TRBV7-8 to TRBJ1-1; TRBD1 matches 7 bases. The CDR3 runs to 15 residues. Trimming cost V 5 bases and J 1 base; bases outside gene matches: 7. Germline-derived CDR1 and CDR2 are SGHVS and FQNEAQ. Based on the CDR3 plus reference TRBV7-8 and TRBJ1-1, the full variable domain is GAGVSQSPRYKVAKRGQDVALRCDPISGHVSLFWYQQALGQGPEFLTYFQNEAQLDKSGLPSDRFFAERPEGSVSTLKIQRTQQEDSAVYLCASSALQGQNTEAFFGQGTRLTVV.